Listed below are T cell receptor beta chains from one sample, sequenced in a study of early T cells in non-severe SARS-CoV-2 infection. Each CDR3 protein gets one entry after TCRdb re-called the 5' RACE reads with MiXCR. This table holds approximately 45,000 distinct CDR3 sequences, approximately 11% found once. Sequenced input: whole blood. All receptors come from an adult who was a healthcare worker with PCR-confirmed SARS-CoV-2 infection or an uninfected control (not recorded which). Both conserved end residues are part of each CDR3. A D gene is named only where the DNA matches it firmly. Where a row states a size, it is once, few, many or the class of an expanded clone; other rows omit it.

D	V	J	size	DNA	CDR3
-	TRBV21-1	TRBJ2-2	-	TGTGCCAGCAGCACCCGGGCCAGGGGGCGAGAAAGCACCGGGGAGCTGTTTTTT	CASSTRARGRESTGELFF
TRBD1	TRBV4-2	TRBJ1-5	-	TGTGCCAGCAGCCCAAACAGGGGAGATCAGCCCCAGCATTTT	CASSPNRGDQPQHF
TRBD2	TRBV5-5	TRBJ2-3	many	TGTGCCAGCAGCTTCACTAGCGGCACAGATACGCAGTATTTT	CASSFTSGTDTQYF
-	TRBV19	TRBJ2-6	many	TGTGCCAGTATAGGGGCCAACTCTGGGGCCAACGTCCTGACTTTC	CASIGANSGANVLTF
-	TRBV24-1	TRBJ2-7	-	TGTGCCCCACGGGGCGAGCAGTACTTC	CAPRGEQYF
-	TRBV6-5	TRBJ2-3	-	TGTGCCAGCAGTTACGGACAAGATACGCAGTATTTT	CASSYGQDTQYF
-	TRBV4-1	TRBJ1-1	few	TGCGCCAGCAGCCAGGGGGGAGTGAACACTGAAGCTTTCTTT	CASSQGGVNTEAFF
-	TRBV2	TRBJ2-6	-	TGTGCCAGCAGTGGGACTTTTAAGGCCAACGTCCTGACTTTC	CASSGTFKANVLTF
-	TRBV7-2	TRBJ1-2	many	TGTGCCAGCAGCTTAGTGAGTGGTCGGGGTGCTAACTATGGCTACACCTTC	CASSLVSGRGANYGYTF
-	TRBV7-2	TRBJ2-3	many	TGTGCCAGCAGCTTTCTAGGCGGGGGCCTGCGGGCAGATACGCAGTATTTT	CASSFLGGGLRADTQYF
-	TRBV7-8	TRBJ2-7	many	TGTGCCAGCAGCTCTAGGATTAGCACGAGCTCCTACGAGCAGTACTTC	CASSSRISTSSYEQYF
TRBD1	TRBV11-2	TRBJ1-2	few	TGTGCCAGCAGAGGCCCAGGGGGGGATTCGAATGGCTACACCTTC	CASRGPGGDSNGYTF
-	TRBV30	TRBJ1-3	few	TGTGCCTGGAGTATGGGGAGCTCTGGAAACACCATATATTTT	CAWSMGSSGNTIYF
-	TRBV9	TRBJ2-2	-	TGTGCCAGCAGCGTACGATACAGGATTACCGGGGAGCTGTTTTTT	CASSVRYRITGELFF
-	TRBV4-3	TRBJ1-1	many	TGCGCCAGCAGCCAAGAGGTCGCAATGAACACTGAAGCTTTCTTT	CASSQEVAMNTEAFF
-	TRBV20-1	TRBJ2-1	-	TGCAGTGCTAGTAGGGAGCAGTTCTTC	CSASREQFF
-	TRBV10-3	TRBJ2-7	many	TGTGCCTCGACCGGGAACTCCTACGAGCAGTACTTC	CASTGNSYEQYF
-	TRBV7-6	TRBJ2-1	medium-sized	TGTGCCAGCAGCTTAGACGGCAATGAGCAGTTCTTC	CASSLDGNEQFF
-	TRBV7-9	TRBJ2-3	many	TGTGCCAGCAGCTTTGCCGGCGGGGGCACAGATACGCAGTATTTT	CASSFAGGGTDTQYF
TRBD1	TRBV20-1	TRBJ1-4	many	TGCAGTGCTATACCTTGGACAGGGGTCAGAAAACTGTTTTTT	CSAIPWTGVRKLFF
TRBD1	TRBV19	TRBJ1-1	few	TGTGCCAGTACCAACAGGGCCGGACAGGTGATGAACACTGAAGCTTTCTTT	CASTNRAGQVMNTEAFF
TRBD1	TRBV6-1	TRBJ2-1	few	TGTGCCAGCACCCGGCCAGGGGGCGGTGAGCAGTTCTTC	CASTRPGGGEQFF
-	TRBV11-2	TRBJ2-6	many	TGTGCCAGCAGCTTAGATCGGGCCCCTGGGGCCAACGTCCTGACTTTC	CASSLDRAPGANVLTF
TRBD1	TRBV7-3	TRBJ1-1	-	TGTGCCAGCAGCCAAACGGGACAGGGTGTGTCTGAAGCTTTCTTT	CASSQTGQGVSEAFF
-	TRBV9	TRBJ1-4	many	TGTGCCAGCAGCGTAAATGTAGATACTAATGAAAAACTGTTTTTT	CASSVNVDTNEKLFF
-	TRBV12-3/TRBV12-4	TRBJ2-1	many	TGTGCCAGCAGTCTACTCACTGGGGAGCAGTTCTTC	CASSLLTGEQFF
-	TRBV11-2	TRBJ2-3	many	TGTGCCAGCAGCACTCTCTCCGGACTGGGGACGCAGTATTTT	CASSTLSGLGTQYF
-	TRBV29-1	TRBJ2-3	-	TGCAGCGTTGCAGGGGCCACCACAGATACGCAGTATTTT	CSVAGATTDTQYF
TRBD1	TRBV19	TRBJ2-2	many	TGTGCCAGTAGTAACCGACAGGGAGCCTCCACCGGGGAGCTGTTTTTT	CASSNRQGASTGELFF
TRBD1	TRBV29-1	TRBJ2-5	-	TGCAGCGTCCCAGGGGGCGGAGAGACCCAGTACTTC	CSVPGGGETQYF
-	TRBV10-3	TRBJ1-2	many	TGTGCCATCAGGGCTACAGGGATGGACCCTAACTATGGCTACACCTTC	CAIRATGMDPNYGYTF
-	TRBV7-6	TRBJ1-6	few	TGTGCCAGCGGGAAGGCCGGTGGGGATTCACCCCTCCACTTT	CASGKAGGDSPLHF
TRBD1	TRBV6-1	TRBJ1-5	-	TGTGCCAGCAGCTCAGACAGGGGTTGGCAGCCCCAGCATTTT	CASSSDRGWQPQHF
TRBD1	TRBV6-1	TRBJ1-5	few	TGTGCCAGCAGTGGAGACAGGGGGCTAGGGCCCCAGCATTTT	CASSGDRGLGPQHF
TRBD1	TRBV20-1	TRBJ2-1	-	TGCAGTGCTACCCAGGGACAGGGGGCATGGAATGAGCAGTTCTTC	CSATQGQGAWNEQFF
-	TRBV4-3	TRBJ1-1	-	TGCGCCAGCAGCCTCGGTAGAACCACTGAAGCTTTCTTT	CASSLGRTTEAFF
TRBD1	TRBV11-2	TRBJ2-3	few	TGTGCCAGCAGCTTAGCCTTGGGACAGGGGAGGACGCAGTATTTT	CASSLALGQGRTQYF
-	TRBV29-1	TRBJ2-6	-	TGCAGCGTCGTCTCTGGGGCCAACGTCCTGACTTTC	CSVVSGANVLTF
-	TRBV7-2	TRBJ2-7	medium-sized	TGTGCCAGCAGCGGAGACAGCACCTCCTCCTACGAGCAGTACTTC	CASSGDSTSSYEQYF
-	TRBV11-2	TRBJ2-2	-	TGTGCCAGCAGCTTGACGGGAGTCCGAGAAAAACCAACCCACACCGGGGAGCTGTTTTTT	CASSLTGVREKPTHTGELFF
TRBD1	TRBV6-6	TRBJ2-3	many	TGTGCCAGCAGTAAACAGAGGACAGGGTTCCAGGGAGATACGCAGTATTTT	CASSKQRTGFQGDTQYF
-	TRBV12-3/TRBV12-4	TRBJ2-1	-	TGTGCCAGCAGTTCCGGAGGGGGGGCCCACAATGAGCAGTTCTTC	CASSSGGGAHNEQFF
TRBD1	TRBV4-1	TRBJ2-5	-	TGCGCCAGCAGCCCCCGAGGCGGGACAGGGACAGAGACCCAGTACTTC	CASSPRGGTGTETQYF
-	TRBV28	TRBJ1-3	medium-sized	TGTGCCAGCAGTTTTGACCCTCTTGGGGGGCTGACCGGAAACACCATATATTTT	CASSFDPLGGLTGNTIYF